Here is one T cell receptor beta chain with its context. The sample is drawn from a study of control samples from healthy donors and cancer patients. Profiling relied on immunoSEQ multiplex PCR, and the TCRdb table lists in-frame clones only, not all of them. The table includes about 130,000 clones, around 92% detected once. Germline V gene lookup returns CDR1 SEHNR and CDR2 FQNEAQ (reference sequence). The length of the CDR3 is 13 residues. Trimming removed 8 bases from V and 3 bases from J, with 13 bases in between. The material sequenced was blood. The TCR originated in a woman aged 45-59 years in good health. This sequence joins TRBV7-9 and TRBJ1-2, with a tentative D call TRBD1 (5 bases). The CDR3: CASAPGADYGYTF. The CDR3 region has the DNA TGTGCCAGCGCCCCCGGGGCCGACTATGGCTACACCTTC.